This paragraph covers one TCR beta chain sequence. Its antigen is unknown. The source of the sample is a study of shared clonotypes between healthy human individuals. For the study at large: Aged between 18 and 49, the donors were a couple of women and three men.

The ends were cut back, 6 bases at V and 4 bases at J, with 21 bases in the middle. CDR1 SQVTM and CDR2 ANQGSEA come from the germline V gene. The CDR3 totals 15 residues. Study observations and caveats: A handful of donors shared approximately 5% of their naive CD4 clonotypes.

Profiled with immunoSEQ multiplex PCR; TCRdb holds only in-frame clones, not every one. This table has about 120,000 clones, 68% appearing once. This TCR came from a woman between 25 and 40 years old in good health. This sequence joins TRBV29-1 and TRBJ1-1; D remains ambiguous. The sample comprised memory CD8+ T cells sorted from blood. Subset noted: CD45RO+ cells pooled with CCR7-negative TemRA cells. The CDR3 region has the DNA TGCAGCGTCTTCAAGGGAGGTAGGGCGGGCACTGAAGCTTTCTTT. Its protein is CSVFKGGRAGTEAFF.